The entry below gives a single T cell receptor beta chain sequence along with its context. Its antigen is currently not known. Base qualities are not provided; no much larger clone lies one nucleotide away. The donors were healthy, HIV-negative adults who had no recently reported acute infections or vaccinations. Every donor was a Caucasian adult living in Nashville, Tennessee, USA. CD4+ T cells were enriched by magnetic negative selection, after which naive cells were positively selected on CD45RA and the negative fraction was taken as the memory subset. After blood collection by leukapheresis, PBMCs were isolated using Ficoll-Histopaque density gradient centrifugation and then cryopreserved in the vapor phase of liquid nitrogen. Purity and quantity of every magnetically sorted T cell population were checked by analytical flow cytometry. Genomic DNA was isolated from every sorted fraction and measured by UV absorbance on a Nanodrop 2000c.

The V end loses 5 bases and the J end loses 4 bases, and a stretch of 14 bases separates them. From its cysteine to its phenylalanine, the CDR3 spans 14 amino acids. The only DNA kept is the CDR3, 42 bases in frame from the first base. CDR1 and CDR2 are drawn from the germline V gene (reference sequence): LNHDA, SQIVND. The record originates from a study of shared clonotypes between healthy human individuals (dated by TCRdb to about 2020). Notes on the research overall: Three men and two women, aged 18 to 49 years, made up the cohort. For each donor, three plates each were used for CD4 naive and CD4 memory, two plates were used for CD8 naive, and one plate was used for CD8 memory. Blood TCR repertoires of a handful of healthy adults were deeply sequenced to estimate repertoire size and the extent of clonotype sharing between individuals. Each donor's leukapheresis produced roughly between roughly 0.85 and 9.5 billion PBMCs. To increase sequencing depth and limit assay-specific biases, different laboratories used diverse techniques to prepare libraries and sequence TCR repertoires. Overall study results and their limits: Rarefaction of sorted-subset datasets indicated incomplete sequencing despite the large sequencing depth. The genetic and exposure-history diversity represented was limited by the small number of donors. Sharing across four donors was observed for approximately 5% of naive CD4, around 3.5% of naive CD8, 2% to 2.5% of memory CD4, and roughly 0.4% of memory CD8 clonotypes. Only blood was sampled, and tissue TCR repertoires likely differ from those in blood. Compared with non-shared clonotypes, the clonotypes found in all four sorted-subset donors had higher generation probabilities. Naive subsets generally had larger estimated clonotype richness than memory subsets did. Pairwise subsampling led to the expectation that sequencing depth would affect the degree of clonotype sharing among donors.

TCR CDR3 regions were amplified from genomic DNA by multiplex PCR using the deep immunoSEQ assay. Extracted genomic DNA from each cell subset was spread evenly across all wells of several immunoSEQ 96-well plates, with each plate serving as a replicate. Each replicate PCR for sorted subsets received 150 to 250 ng genomic DNA, equal to roughly 30,000 T cell genomes. Purified libraries were quantified with a Qubit 3.0 fluorometer, sized on a Bioanalyzer 2100, and re-quantified with the KAPA Library Quantification kit. Every immunoSEQ 96-well plate was sequenced on a dedicated single-read 150-cycle Illumina NextSeq 550 flow cell. In the authors' own workflow: The immunoSEQ output contained only junctional sequences without quality scores, so filtering could not match that applied to full-length reads. To assign V/J genes and CDR3, sequences were annotated using PyIR, a Python wrapper for IgBLAST v1.9, with IMGT germline references. Any read was removed if the V/J assignment was weak (E-value above 1e-6), the CDR3 was missing, or the read contained stop codons, out-of-frame junctions, or ambiguous translated residues. V3J clonotypes were defined as sequences sharing an identical inferred V gene, J gene, and CDR3 amino acid sequence. Percentage overlap between repertoires was calculated by dividing the number of shared unique clonotypes by the size of the smaller repertoire. Repertoire richness was assessed with RTK rarefaction, the Chao1 estimator, and Recon v2.1 estimates of unobserved clonotypes. Generation probabilities were computed with OLGA for all TCRbeta clonotypes obtained by the gDNA method from four donors. TCRdb holds this immuneACCESS table with in-frame rearrangements only. Some clones are missing; in checked studies, unresolved V genes explain under half, and the rest has no known cause. Clone size and V and J calls were adopted from that table, with D and trimming inferred from the DNA. For this sample the table gives about 2.5 million clones, of which roughly 90% were detected only once. Approximately 0.41% of the sample belongs to the ten largest clones.

The sequence came from a young man in good health. Some clones in this sample may be carry-over from other donors' samples. The sequencing sample was made of naive CD4+ T cells from PBMCs. The cell subset or site label, read with the paper, signifies: CD45RA+ positively selected. This chain joins TRBV19 to TRBJ1-1, with TRBD1 perhaps the D gene, on 6 matching bases. CDR3 reads: CASSGLGGSTEAFF. The sequenced DNA is TGTGCCAGTAGTGGCCTAGGGGGGTCCACTGAAGCTTTCTTT.